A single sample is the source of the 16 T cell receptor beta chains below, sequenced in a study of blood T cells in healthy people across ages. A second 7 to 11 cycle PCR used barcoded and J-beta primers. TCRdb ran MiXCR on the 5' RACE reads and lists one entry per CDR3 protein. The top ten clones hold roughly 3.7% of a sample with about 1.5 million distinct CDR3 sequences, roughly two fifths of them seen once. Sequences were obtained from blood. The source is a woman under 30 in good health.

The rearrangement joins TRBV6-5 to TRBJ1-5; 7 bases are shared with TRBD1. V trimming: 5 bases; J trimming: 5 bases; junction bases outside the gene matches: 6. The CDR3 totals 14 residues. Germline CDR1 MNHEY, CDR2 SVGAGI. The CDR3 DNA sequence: TGTGCCAGCAGTCGACAGGGAGGTTATCAGCCCCAGCATTTT. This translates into CASSRQGGYQPQHF.

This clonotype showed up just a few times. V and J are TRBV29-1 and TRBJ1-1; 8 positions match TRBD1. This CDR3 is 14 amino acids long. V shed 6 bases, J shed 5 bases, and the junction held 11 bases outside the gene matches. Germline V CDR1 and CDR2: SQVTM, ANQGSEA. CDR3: CSVPGGRGWTEAFF. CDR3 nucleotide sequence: TGCAGCGTCCCAGGGGGCAGGGGGTGGACTGAAGCTTTCTTT.

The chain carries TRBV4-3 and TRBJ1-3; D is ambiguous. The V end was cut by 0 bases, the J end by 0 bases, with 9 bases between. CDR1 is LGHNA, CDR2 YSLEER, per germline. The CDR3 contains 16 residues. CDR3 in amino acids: CASSQERPLSGNTIYF. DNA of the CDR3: TGCGCCAGCAGCCAAGAAAGGCCCCTCTCTGGAAACACCATATATTTT.

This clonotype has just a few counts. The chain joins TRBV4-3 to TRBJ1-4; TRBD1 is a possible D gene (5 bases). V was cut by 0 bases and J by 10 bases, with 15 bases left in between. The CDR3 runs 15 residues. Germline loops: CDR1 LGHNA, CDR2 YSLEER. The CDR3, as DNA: TGCGCCAGCAGCCAAGATCGGGGGAACGGAATAAAACTGTTTTTT. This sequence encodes CASSQDRGNGIKLFF.

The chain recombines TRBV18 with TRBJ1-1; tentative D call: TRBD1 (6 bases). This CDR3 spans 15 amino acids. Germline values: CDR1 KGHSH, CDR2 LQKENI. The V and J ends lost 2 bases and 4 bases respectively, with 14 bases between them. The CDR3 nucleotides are TGTGCCAGCTCACCAGATCTGGGGGCGAGCACTGAAGCTTTCTTT. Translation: CASSPDLGASTEAFF.

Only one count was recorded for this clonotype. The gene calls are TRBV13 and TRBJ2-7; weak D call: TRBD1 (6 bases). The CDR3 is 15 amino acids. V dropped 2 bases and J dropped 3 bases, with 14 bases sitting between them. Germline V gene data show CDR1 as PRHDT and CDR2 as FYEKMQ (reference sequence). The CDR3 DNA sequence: TGTGCCAGCAGCTTACAGGGGTCAATGGGCTACGAGCAGTACTTC. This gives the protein CASSLQGSMGYEQYF.

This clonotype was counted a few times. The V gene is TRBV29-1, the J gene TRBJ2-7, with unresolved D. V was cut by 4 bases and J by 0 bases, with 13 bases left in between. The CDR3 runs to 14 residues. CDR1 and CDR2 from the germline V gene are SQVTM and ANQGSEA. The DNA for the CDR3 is TGCAGCGTTGGGCTGAGAAGTAGCTCCTACGAGCAGTACTTC. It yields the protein CSVGLRSSSYEQYF.

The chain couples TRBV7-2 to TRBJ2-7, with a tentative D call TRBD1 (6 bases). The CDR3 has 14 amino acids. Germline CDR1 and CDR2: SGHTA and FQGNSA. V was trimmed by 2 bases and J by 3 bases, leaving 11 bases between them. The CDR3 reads CASSLTQGNYEQYF. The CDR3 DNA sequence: TGTGCCAGCAGCTTAACACAGGGTAACTACGAGCAGTACTTC.

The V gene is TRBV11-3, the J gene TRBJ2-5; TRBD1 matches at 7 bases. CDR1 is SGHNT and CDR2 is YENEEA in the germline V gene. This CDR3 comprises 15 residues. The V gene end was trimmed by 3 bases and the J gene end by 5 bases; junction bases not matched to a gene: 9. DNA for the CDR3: TGTGCCAGCAGCTTCGGCCACAGGGGCCAGGAGACCCAGTACTTC. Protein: CASSFGHRGQETQYF.

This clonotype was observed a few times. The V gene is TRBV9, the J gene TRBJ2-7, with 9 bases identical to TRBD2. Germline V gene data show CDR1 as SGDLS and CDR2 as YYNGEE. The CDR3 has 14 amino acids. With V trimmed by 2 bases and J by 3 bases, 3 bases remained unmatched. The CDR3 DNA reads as TGTGCCAGCAGCGTGACTAGCGGAAACTACGAGCAGTACTTC. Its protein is CASSVTSGNYEQYF.

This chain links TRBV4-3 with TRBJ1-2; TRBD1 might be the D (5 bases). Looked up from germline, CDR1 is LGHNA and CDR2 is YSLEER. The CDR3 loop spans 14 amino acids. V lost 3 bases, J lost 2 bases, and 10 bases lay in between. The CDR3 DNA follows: TGCGCCAGCAGCCAGGGGACGTTCAACTATGGCTACACCTTC. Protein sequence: CASSQGTFNYGYTF.

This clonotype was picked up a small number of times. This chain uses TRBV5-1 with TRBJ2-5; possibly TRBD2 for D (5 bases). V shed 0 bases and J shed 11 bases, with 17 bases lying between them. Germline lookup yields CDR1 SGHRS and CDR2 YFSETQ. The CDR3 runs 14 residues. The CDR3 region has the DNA TGCGCCAGCAGCTTGGCCTACGGGGTGAATGAGCAGTACTTC. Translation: CASSLAYGVNEQYF.

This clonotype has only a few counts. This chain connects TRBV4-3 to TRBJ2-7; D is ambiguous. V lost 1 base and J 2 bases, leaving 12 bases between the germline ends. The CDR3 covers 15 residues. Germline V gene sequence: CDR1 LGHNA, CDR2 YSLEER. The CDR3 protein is CASSQVVGLAYEQYF. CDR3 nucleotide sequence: TGCGCCAGCAGCCAAGTGGTCGGTCTGGCCTACGAGCAGTACTTC.

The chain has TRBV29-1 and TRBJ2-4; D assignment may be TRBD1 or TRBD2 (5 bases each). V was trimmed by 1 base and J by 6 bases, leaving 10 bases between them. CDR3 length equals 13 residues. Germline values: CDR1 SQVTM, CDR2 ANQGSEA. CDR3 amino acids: CSVEARGLNIQYF. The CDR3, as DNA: TGCAGCGTTGAAGCGAGGGGCTTAAACATTCAGTACTTC.

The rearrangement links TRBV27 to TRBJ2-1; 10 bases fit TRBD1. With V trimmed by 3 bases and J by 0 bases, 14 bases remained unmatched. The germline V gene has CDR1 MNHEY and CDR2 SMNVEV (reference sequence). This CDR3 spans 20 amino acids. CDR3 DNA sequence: TGTGCCAGCAGTTTCGTTCGAGACAGGGGGCCCGCGAGCTCCTACAATGAGCAGTTCTTC. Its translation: CASSFVRDRGPASSYNEQFF.

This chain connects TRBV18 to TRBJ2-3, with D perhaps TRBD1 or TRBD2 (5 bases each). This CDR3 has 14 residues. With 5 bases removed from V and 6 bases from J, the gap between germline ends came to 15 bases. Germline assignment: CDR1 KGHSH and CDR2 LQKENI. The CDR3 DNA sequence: TGTGCCAGCTCATCGAGGGACCTCGCGGATACGCAGTATTTT. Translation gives CASSSRDLADTQYF.